These T cell receptor beta chains were read from a single sample in a study of a mutant IDH1 vaccine in newly diagnosed glioma. Their antigen targets remain unknown. Assay used: immunoSEQ multiplex PCR; TCRdb lists only in-frame clones, some missing. The top ten clones hold approximately 6.3% of a sample with about 48,000 clones, more than 65% of them seen once. Material: PBMCs, obtained from a glioma patient whose treatment included an IDH1 peptide vaccine. All receptors come from a middle-aged man with glioma. Both conserved end residues are part of each CDR3. A D gene is named only where the DNA matches it firmly. A row's size may be missing; if present it is once, few, many or a size class.

clone_size,j_call,d_call,v_call,cdr3_aa,cdr3_nt
.,TRBJ2-7,.,TRBV5-1,CASRAVGSGEQYF,TGCGCCAGCAGGGCGGTGGGTAGCGGAGAGCAGTACTTC
.,TRBJ1-3,.,TRBV18,CASSPGAGNTIYF,TGTGCCAGCTCACCAGGGGCTGGAAACACCATATATTTT
.,TRBJ1-5,.,TRBV5-5,CASSSFLDAKPQHF,TGTGCCAGCAGTTCCTTCCTCGACGCGAAACCCCAGCATTTT
.,TRBJ2-5,.,TRBV27,CASSLSWGAGETQYF,TGTGCCAGCAGTTTATCGTGGGGGGCGGGGGAGACCCAGTACTTC
.,TRBJ1-1,.,TRBV29-1,CSAGSTEAFF,TGCAGCGCGGGATCCACTGAAGCTTTCTTT
.,TRBJ1-1,.,TRBV4-1,CASSQAVTMTEAFF,TGCGCCAGCAGCCAAGCAGTAACTATGACTGAAGCTTTCTTT
.,TRBJ2-7,.,TRBV10-3,CAIATFGEQYF,TGTGCCATCGCGACATTTGGTGAGCAGTACTTC
.,TRBJ2-2,TRBD1,TRBV13,CASSFRDRDSGELFF,TGTGCCAGCAGCTTCCGGGACAGGGATAGCGGGGAGCTGTTTTTT
.,TRBJ2-1,TRBD2,TRBV5-1,CASSFPGGGGQEQFF,TGCGCCAGCAGCTTCCCCGGCGGGGGGGGCCAGGAGCAGTTCTTC
.,TRBJ1-5,.,TRBV19,CASSIRGNQPQHF,TGTGCCAGTAGTATCCGTGGCAATCAGCCCCAGCATTTT
.,TRBJ2-7,.,TRBV30,CAWTRGGYEQYF,TGTGCCTGGACCCGAGGGGGCTACGAGCAGTACTTC
.,TRBJ2-5,.,TRBV4-1,CASSQDYRGAQETQYF,TGCGCCAGCAGCCAAGATTATAGGGGAGCACAAGAGACCCAGTACTTC
.,TRBJ1-1,.,TRBV5-1,CASSLTTAVEAEAFF,TGCGCCAGCAGCTTGACTACGGCAGTAGAGGCTGAAGCTTTCTTT
.,TRBJ2-5,.,TRBV2,CASSDAGKETQYF,TGTGCCAGCAGTGATGCAGGGAAAGAGACCCAGTACTTC
.,TRBJ2-7,.,TRBV21-1,CASSKRETYEQYF,TGTGCCAGCAGCAAAAGGGAGACCTACGAGCAGTACTTC
.,TRBJ2-2,.,TRBV7-9,CASERWMNTGELFF,TGTGCCAGCGAGAGGTGGATGAACACCGGGGAGCTGTTTTTT
once,TRBJ1-2,.,TRBV29-1,CSVEGSYGYTF,TGCAGCGTTGAAGGAAGCTACGGCTACACCTTC
.,TRBJ1-2,.,TRBV6-5,CASSYSRGGNGYTF,TGTGCCAGCAGTTACTCTAGAGGGGGGAATGGCTACACCTTC
few,TRBJ1-5,.,TRBV30,CAWSPLLNQPQHF,TGTGCCTGGAGTCCCCTTTTAAATCAGCCCCAGCATTTT
few,TRBJ2-1,.,TRBV5-1,CASSLARAGEQFF,TGCGCCAGCAGCTTGGCCAGGGCTGGAGAGCAGTTCTTC
.,TRBJ1-1,.,TRBV6-4,CASSWGGDTEAFF,TGTGCCAGCAGCTGGGGGGGGGACACTGAAGCTTTCTTT
.,TRBJ1-4,TRBD1,TRBV15,CATSRSGTGENEKLFF,TGTGCCACCAGCAGATCCGGGACAGGGGAAAATGAAAAACTGTTTTTT
.,TRBJ2-4,TRBD1,TRBV29-1,CSVVRLGGNIQYF,TGCAGCGTCGTACGGTTAGGGGGCAACATTCAGTACTTC
few,TRBJ2-3,.,TRBV7-2,CASSLVGSPSTDTQYF,TGTGCCAGCAGCTTAGTGGGCAGTCCTAGCACAGATACGCAGTATTTT
.,TRBJ1-5,TRBD1,TRBV6-5,CASSTDRGRNQPQHF,TGTGCCAGCAGTACGGACAGGGGTCGCAATCAGCCCCAGCATTTT
.,TRBJ1-5,TRBD1,TRBV4-1,CASSQDGTGGTYSNQPQHF,TGCGCCAGCAGCCAGGACGGGACAGGGGGAACCTATAGCAATCAGCCCCAGCATTTT
.,TRBJ1-2,TRBD1,TRBV6-5,CASSYRGSGGWGYTF,TGTGCCAGCAGTTACCGTGGGTCAGGGGGCTGGGGCTACACCTTC
.,TRBJ1-4,.,TRBV5-4,CASSLRATTNEKLFF,TGTGCCAGCAGCTTGCGGGCAACAACTAATGAAAAACTGTTTTTT
.,TRBJ1-5,.,TRBV15,CATSTSRGAGGDQPQHF,TGTGCCACCAGCACCAGTAGAGGGGCGGGGGGGGATCAGCCCCAGCATTTT
.,TRBJ2-3,.,TRBV5-1,CASSSQRAITDTQYF,TGCGCCAGCAGCTCTCAGCGGGCGATCACAGATACGCAGTATTTT
.,TRBJ1-5,.,TRBV15,CATSGSEGTVNQPQHF,TGTGCCACCAGCGGGAGTGAGGGCACCGTCAATCAGCCCCAGCATTTT
.,TRBJ2-6,.,TRBV4-1,CASSQADFLGSGANVLTF,TGCGCCAGCAGCCAAGCCGATTTTCTGGGCTCTGGGGCCAACGTCCTGACTTTC
.,TRBJ2-7,.,TRBV14,CASSPGLGRQYF,TGTGCCAGCAGCCCGGGACTGGGCAGGCAGTACTTC
.,TRBJ2-7,TRBD1,TRBV4-1,CASSQEGDSLREQYF,TGCGCCAGCAGTCAAGAAGGGGACAGCCTGAGGGAGCAGTACTTC
.,TRBJ1-1,TRBD1,TRBV25-1,CASSAGTGIWAEAFF,TGTGCCAGCAGTGCCGGGACAGGGATTTGGGCTGAAGCTTTCTTT
few,TRBJ2-5,.,TRBV9,CASSYLTGHQETQYF,TGTGCCAGCAGCTACCTCACAGGGCACCAAGAGACCCAGTACTTC
few,TRBJ1-1,TRBD1,TRBV18,CASSENRGAFF,TGTGCCAGCTCAGAGAACAGGGGAGCTTTCTTT
.,TRBJ1-4,.,TRBV19,CASQGSATNEKLFF,TGTGCCAGTCAAGGGAGTGCAACTAATGAAAAACTGTTTTTT
.,TRBJ1-2,.,TRBV5-1,CASSLEGQGGNYGYTF,TGCGCCAGCAGCTTGGAGGGGCAGGGAGGTAACTATGGCTACACCTTC
.,TRBJ1-6,.,TRBV2,CASSASAIWNSPLHF,TGTGCCAGCAGTGCTTCGGCCATTTGGAATTCACCCCTCCACTTT